Following are 17 T cell receptor beta chains from one sample sequenced in a study of radiation and T cells in renal cell carcinoma. Time point reported: baseline pretreatment blood. Treatment: 15 Gy SBRT to primary tumor, nephrectomy 4 weeks later. Data came from immunoSEQ multiplex PCR; TCRdb stores just in-frame clones and leaves some out. The profile covers about 140,000 clones, with approximately 87% appearing a single time and approximately 20% taken by the ten largest. The material was blood, obtained from a patient whose treatment included radiotherapy and nephrectomy. These receptors came from a woman between 45 and 65 years old with renal cell carcinoma.

J is TRBJ1-2 and V is TRBV4-1; D is uncertain. V lost 0 bases to trimming and J lost 1 base, with 15 bases between them. CDR3 length: 17 residues. Germline V gene data show CDR1 as MGHRA and CDR2 as YSYEKL. In nucleotides, the CDR3 is TGCGCCAGCAGCCAAGAGGGCTCACCGGTCCTTAACTATGGCTACACCTTC. It translates to CASSQEGSPVLNYGYTF.

The chain links TRBV25-1 to TRBJ2-7, with D perhaps TRBD2 (6 bases). Trimming left V 4 bases short and J 7 bases short, with 14 bases between. The CDR3 is 13 residues long. CDR1 and CDR2 (germline): MGHDK, SYGVNS. The CDR3 loop reads CASSAGSPREQYF. CDR3 sequence (DNA): TGTGCCAGCAGTGCCGGGAGCCCAAGGGAGCAGTACTTC.

The chain employs TRBV30 and TRBJ2-6; D is ambiguous. V gave up 3 bases and J gave up 0 bases, with 6 bases separating them. Germline V gene sequence: CDR1 GTSNPN, CDR2 SVGIG (reference sequence). This CDR3 is built from 14 residues. The CDR3 loop reads CAWRVTSGANVLTF. The CDR3 DNA follows: TGTGCCTGGAGGGTTACCTCTGGGGCCAACGTCCTGACTTTC.

This chain joins TRBV7-9 and TRBJ1-3; D uncertain. Germline loops: CDR1 SEHNR, CDR2 FQNEAQ (reference sequence). The length of the CDR3 is 16 residues. The V end was cut by 5 bases, the J end by 0 bases, with 14 bases between. The CDR3 spells CASSLPSGNSGNTIYF. The DNA for the CDR3 is TGTGCCAGCAGCCTCCCGAGCGGTAACTCTGGAAACACCATATATTTT.

In DNA, the CDR3 is TGTGCCAGTAGTATAGCACTAGCGGCGAGAGGTAACATTCAGTACTTC. Protein: CASSIALAARGNIQYF. The chain uses TRBV19 and TRBJ2-4, with 8 positions matching TRBD2. The V gene end was trimmed by 1 base and the J gene end by 7 bases; junction bases not matched to a gene: 9. CDR3 size: 16 residues. Germline values: CDR1 LNHDA, CDR2 SQIVND (reference sequence).

This chain uses TRBV10-3 with TRBJ2-7; D possibly matches TRBD1 or TRBD2 (5 bases each). This CDR3 is built from 15 residues. The germline V and J ends were trimmed by 0 bases and 3 bases, with 12 bases remaining between them. Germline values: CDR1 ENHRY, CDR2 SYGVKD. Here the CDR3 reads CAISESTGRIYEQYF. The CDR3 nucleotides are TGTGCCATCAGTGAGTCGACGGGACGGATCTACGAGCAGTACTTC.

This clone was picked up a small number of times. Its ends do not fully match the called genes, so a read error is possible. The gene calls are TRBV10-1 and TRBJ1-4; possibly TRBD1 for D (5 bases). The germline gives CDR1 WNHNN, CDR2 SYGVQD (reference sequence). The CDR3 has 18 amino acids. The CDR3 region has the DNA TGCGCCAGCAGTCCGGGACTCTCGACCCGAGGCACTAATGAGAAACTGTTTTTT. Its protein product is CASSPGLSTRGTNEKLFF.

This chain uses TRBV25-1 with TRBJ1-3; D unresolved. V lost 2 bases and J 0 bases, leaving 11 bases between the germline ends. Germline V gene data show CDR1 as MGHDK and CDR2 as SYGVNS. This CDR3 region has 16 residues. CDR3 sequence (DNA): TGTGCCAGCAGTGAACCTGACTGGGACTCTGGAAACACCATATATTTT. This sequence encodes CASSEPDWDSGNTIYF.

The CDR3: CASSSGQHYGYTF. CDR3 DNA: TGTGCCAGCAGCTCGGGACAGCATTATGGCTACACCTTC. V is TRBV5-6 and J is TRBJ1-2; 7 positions match TRBD1. The germline V gene encodes CDR1 SGHDT and CDR2 YYEEEE. The CDR3 runs to 13 residues. With 3 bases clipped from V and 5 bases from J, the junction kept 4 bases outside the gene matches. Drawing the rest from reference TRBV5-6 and TRBJ1-2, the complete variable domain is DAGVTQSPTHLIKTRGQQVTLRCSPKSGHDTVSWYQQALGQGPQFIFQYYEEEERQRGNFPDRFSGHQFPNYSSELNVNALLLGDSALYLCASSSGQHYGYTFGSGTRLTVV.

This sequence joins TRBV14 and TRBJ2-7; the match to TRBD2 covers 7 bases. The CDR3 extends over 14 amino acids. With 4 bases clipped from V and 3 bases from J, the junction kept 6 bases outside the gene matches. Germline V gives CDR1 SGHDN, CDR2 FVKESK. The CDR3, as DNA: TGTGCCAGCAGCCCGGGACTATCCGACTACGAGCAGTACTTC. Its protein product is CASSPGLSDYEQYF.

This chain links TRBV28 with TRBJ2-7; D is possibly TRBD1 or TRBD2 (5 bases each). The CDR3 contains 10 residues. V gave up 10 bases and J gave up 9 bases, with 13 bases separating them. In germline, CDR1 is MDHEN, CDR2 SYDVKM. CDR3 residues: CATRELVQYF. CDR3 in DNA: TGTGCCACCAGGGAGCTGGTGCAGTACTTC.

This clone was observed a single time. The chain joins TRBV9 to TRBJ2-3; TRBD2 matches at 8 bases. The V gene end was trimmed by 3 bases and the J gene end by 3 bases; junction bases not matched to a gene: 6. There are 15 residues in the CDR3. CDR1 and CDR2 from the germline V gene are SGDLS and YYNGEE. Here the CDR3 DNA reads TGTGCCAGCAGCGCCTGGACTAGCACTACAGATACGCAGTATTTT. Residues: CASSAWTSTTDTQYF.

This clone was seen once. Being one base from a much bigger clone, this may be a read error. The rearrangement links TRBV9 to TRBJ1-1; D is ambiguous. The CDR3 has 12 residues. Trimming shortened V by 3 bases and J by 4 bases, and 7 bases separated the two germline ends. Germline-derived CDR1 and CDR2 are SGDLS and YYNGEE. The CDR3 sequence is CASSEAGTEAFF. The CDR3 DNA follows: TGTGCCAGCAGCGAAGCGGGCACTGAAGCTTTCTTT.

The rearrangement joins TRBV7-2 to TRBJ2-7; 14 positions match TRBD2. The J segment lost 5 bases and the V segment lost 5 bases, leaving 11 bases of the junction unmatched. CDR3 length: 17 amino acids. CDR1 is SGHTA, CDR2 FQGNSA, per germline. The CDR3 DNA sequence: TGTGCCAGCAGCCGAGGGACTAGCGGGAGCGGGTTTAACGAGCAGTACTTC. Translating gives CASSRGTSGSGFNEQYF.

The V gene is TRBV5-4, the J gene TRBJ2-2; D is unclear. Per germline, CDR1 SGHNT and CDR2 YYREEE (reference sequence). This CDR3 spans 15 amino acids. Between the trimmed V and J ends, which lost 7 bases and 0 bases, there was a span of 13 bases. CDR3 bases: TGTGCCAGCTGGCCTGGGCAGTCGAACACCGGGGAGCTGTTTTTT. It translates to CASWPGQSNTGELFF.

The rearrangement joins TRBV4-3 to TRBJ1-1; 7 bases fit TRBD1. In germline, CDR1 is LGHNA, CDR2 YSLEER. V lost 4 bases, J lost 3 bases, and 2 bases stayed unmatched. The CDR3 is 13 residues long. The CDR3 spells CASSRRGYTEAFF. CDR3 bases: TGCGCCAGCAGCCGCAGGGGGTACACTGAAGCTTTCTTT.

The chain is built from TRBV29-1 and TRBJ2-1; D gene unclear. V gave up 0 bases and J gave up 8 bases, with 8 bases separating them. Per germline, CDR1 SQVTM and CDR2 ANQGSEA. The CDR3 has 12 amino acids. The CDR3 region is CSVEDHPDEQFF. CDR3 nucleotide sequence: TGCAGCGTTGAAGATCATCCAGATGAGCAGTTCTTC.